One sample yielded the 21 T cell receptor beta chains listed below, sequenced in a study of shared clonotypes between healthy human individuals. The data were produced by immunoSEQ multiplex PCR, yet TCRdb's version contains in-frame clones alone and is incomplete. This table has some 1.5 million clones, approximately 98% appearing once. Source material: naive CD4+ T cells sorted from blood. The subset is: CD45RA+ positively selected. Receptors were obtained from a man aged 25 to 40 in good health.

This clone was recorded once. The chain joins TRBV7-9 to TRBJ1-2, with D uncertain. Germline V gives CDR1 SEHNR, CDR2 FQNEAQ (reference sequence). CDR3 length: 13 amino acids. V gave up 2 bases and J gave up 6 bases, with 10 bases separating them. CDR3 protein: CASSLQAMDGYTF. CDR3 DNA sequence: TGTGCCAGCAGCTTACAGGCTATGGATGGCTACACCTTC.

The genes are TRBV18 and TRBJ1-2; D gene unclear. The V end lost 3 bases, the J end lost 1 base, and 3 bases lay between the germline ends. The CDR3 is made up of 12 amino acids. Germline CDR1 reads KGHSH; CDR2 reads LQKENI. The CDR3 reads CASSPINYGYTF. CDR3 DNA: TGTGCCAGCTCACCTATTAACTATGGCTACACCTTC.

V is TRBV18 and J is TRBJ1-1; 7 bases are shared with TRBD1. Germline CDR1 and CDR2: KGHSH and LQKENI. V was clipped by 1 base and J by 4 bases; unmatched bases: 18. This CDR3 spans 19 amino acids. CDR3: CASSPLPPGQFTGVTEAFF. The CDR3 DNA follows: TGTGCCAGCTCACCACTACCACCGGGACAGTTCACGGGGGTCACTGAAGCTTTCTTT.

About this clone: In the same sample, other DNA sequences code for this CDR3. As DNA, the CDR3 is TGCGCCAGCAGCTCTAGCGGAAGCTCCTACGAGCAGTACTTC. Encoded protein: CASSSSGSSYEQYF. The chain uses TRBV5-1 and TRBJ2-7, with 7 bases lining up with TRBD2. With 3 bases clipped from V and 0 bases from J, the junction kept 3 bases outside the gene matches. Germline loops: CDR1 SGHRS, CDR2 YFSETQ. The CDR3 loop spans 14 amino acids. Combining the CDR3 with reference TRBV5-1 and TRBJ2-7 gives the whole variable domain KAGVTQTPRYLIKTRGQQVTLSCSPISGHRSVSWYQQTPGQGLQFLFEYFSETQRNKGNFPGRFSGRQFSNSRSEMNVSTLELGDSALYLCASSSSGSSYEQYFGPGTRLTVT.

V usage is TRBV5-4 and J usage is TRBJ1-1; D remains ambiguous. The CDR3 sequence is 12 residues long. CDR1 is SGHNT and CDR2 is YYREEE in the germline V gene (reference sequence). The V and J ends lost 0 bases and 8 bases respectively, with 8 bases between them. CDR3 in amino acids: CASSLVVGEAFF. CDR3 bases: TGTGCCAGCAGCTTGGTTGTCGGCGAAGCTTTCTTT.

The chain has TRBV18 and TRBJ2-7, with 9 bases matching TRBD2. This CDR3 is 16 amino acids long. The ends lost 5 bases at V and 2 bases at J; junction bases unmatched: 10. Germline loops: CDR1 KGHSH, CDR2 LQKENI. The DNA of the CDR3 is TGTGCCAGCTCAACAAATAGCGGGAGTGGGGCCTACGAGCAGTACTTC. Translation gives CASSTNSGSGAYEQYF.

This chain connects TRBV18 to TRBJ2-1, with TRBD2 matching over 7 bases. Trimming at V came to 2 bases and at J to 3 bases, leaving 4 bases not matched to a gene. Germline V gives CDR1 KGHSH, CDR2 LQKENI. This CDR3 has 15 amino acids. The CDR3 DNA reads as TGTGCCAGCTCACCAATAAGCGGGAACTACAATGAGCAGTTCTTC. Its translation is CASSPISGNYNEQFF. Full variable domain (rest looked up from reference TRBV18 and TRBJ2-1): NAGVMQNPRHLVRRRGQEARLRCSPMKGHSHVYWYRQLPEEGLKFMVYLQKENIIDESGMPKERFSAEFPKEGPSILRIQQVVRGDSAAYFCASSPISGNYNEQFFGPGTRLTVL.

CDR3 in DNA: TGTGCCACCAGCAGAGATACCGGACTTACGCCGGGAGAGCAGTACTTC. Its protein is CATSRDTGLTPGEQYF. The chain couples TRBV15 to TRBJ2-7; a weak D match, TRBD2 (5 bases). CDR3 length equals 16 residues. V lost 0 bases, J lost 7 bases, and 19 bases lay in between. Germline-derived CDR1 and CDR2 are LNHNV and YYDKDF (reference sequence).

The rearrangement joins TRBV2 to TRBJ2-5; D remains unclear. The germline V gene encodes CDR1 SNHLY and CDR2 FYNNEI. This CDR3 is 13 amino acids long. The V gene lost 0 bases and the J gene lost 5 bases, with 7 bases spanning the gap. In DNA form, the CDR3 reads TGTGCCAGCAGTGAAGCGCTTCGGGAGACCCAGTACTTC. Protein sequence: CASSEALRETQYF.

J is TRBJ1-2 and V is TRBV25-1, with 7 positions matching TRBD1. V trimming: 7 bases; J trimming: 0 bases; junction bases outside the gene matches: 2. Germline lookup yields CDR1 MGHDK and CDR2 SYGVNS. The CDR3 consists of 13 residues. The CDR3 sequence is CASTRGSNYGYTF. As DNA, the CDR3 is TGTGCCAGCACCAGGGGGTCTAACTATGGCTACACCTTC.

V is TRBV6-6 and J is TRBJ2-5; no firm D call. Germline CDR1 reads MNHNY; CDR2 reads SVGAGI (reference sequence). V gave up 5 bases and J gave up 7 bases, with 20 bases separating them. CDR3 size: 15 residues. This CDR3 reads CASSLPDRIPGTQYF. The CDR3 DNA reads TGTGCCAGCAGTCTCCCTGATAGGATCCCAGGGACCCAGTACTTC.

The V gene is TRBV7-8, the J gene TRBJ2-2; no reliable D call. V lost 5 bases and J 5 bases, leaving 15 bases between the germline ends. Germline V gives CDR1 SGHVS, CDR2 FQNEAQ. CDR3 size: 15 residues. The CDR3 DNA is TGTGCCAGCAGCCCGAGGACCCTTTCTACCGGGGAGCTGTTTTTT. Translated: CASSPRTLSTGELFF.

Worth noting for this clone: Other DNA sequences in this specimen translate into the identical CDR3. The V gene is TRBV18, the J gene TRBJ2-7; D is ambiguous. There are 13 residues in the CDR3. Trimming shortened V by 6 bases and J by 0 bases, and 9 bases separated the two germline ends. Germline lookup yields CDR1 KGHSH and CDR2 LQKENI. CDR3 sequence reads: CASSPPSSYEQYF. CDR3 coding DNA: TGTGCCAGCTCCCCTCCGAGCTCCTACGAGCAGTACTTC.

This rearrangement joins TRBV13 to TRBJ2-3; TRBD1 agrees at 10 bases. The CDR3 runs 14 residues. V trimming: 5 bases; J trimming: 6 bases; junction bases outside the gene matches: 5. Looked up from germline, CDR1 is PRHDT and CDR2 is FYEKMQ (reference sequence). The CDR3 loop is CASSRDRGTDTQYF. The CDR3 DNA follows: TGTGCCAGCAGCCGGGACAGGGGAACTGATACGCAGTATTTT. The variable domain in full, with the rest retrieved from reference TRBV13 and TRBJ2-3, is AAGVIQSPRHLIKEKRETATLKCYPIPRHDTVYWYQQGPGQDPQFLISFYEKMQSDKGSIPDRFSAQQFSDYHSELNMSSLELGDSALYFCASSRDRGTDTQYFGPGTRLTVL.

The rearrangement uses TRBV7-8 and TRBJ2-7; D is possibly TRBD1 (5 bases). The germline V gene encodes CDR1 SGHVS and CDR2 FQNEAQ. The CDR3 has 14 amino acids. Between the trimmed V and J ends, which lost 4 bases and 6 bases, there was a span of 16 bases. CDR3 in DNA: TGTGCCAGCAGCTACCTGGGGCTCCTCCCCGAGCAGTACTTC. This translates into CASSYLGLLPEQYF.

The chain is built from TRBV28 and TRBJ2-1, with 10 bases identical to TRBD1. Germline V gene sequence: CDR1 MDHEN, CDR2 SYDVKM. The CDR3 is made up of 16 amino acids. V dropped 4 bases and J dropped 7; count of bases not matched to a gene: 10. Here the CDR3 reads CASSSRQGALGNEQFF. The CDR3 region has the DNA TGTGCCAGCAGTTCCCGACAGGGGGCGCTGGGGAATGAGCAGTTCTTC.

V gene TRBV7-2 combines with J gene TRBJ1-4; 12 bases map to TRBD1. Unmatched junction bases numbered 6, after V lost 5 bases and J lost 11 bases. From germline, CDR1 is SGHTA and CDR2 FQGNSA. This CDR3 has 14 amino acids. The CDR3 is CASSAGDRGHKLFF. CDR3 nucleotides: TGTGCCAGCAGCGCTGGGGACAGGGGGCATAAACTGTTTTTT.

V gene TRBV27 combines with J gene TRBJ2-7; the D call may be TRBD1 or TRBD2 (5 bases each). V was cut by 4 bases and J by 4 bases, with 17 bases left in between. Germline CDR1 and CDR2: MNHEY and SMNVEV (reference sequence). This CDR3 has 15 residues. The CDR3 DNA is TGTGCCAGCAGTTCCCTCTCCGGGACCCATTACGAGCAGTACTTC. Amino acids: CASSSLSGTHYEQYF.

The V and J genes are TRBV7-2 and TRBJ1-1, with a possible D match to TRBD1 (6 bases). V gave up 1 base and J gave up 6 bases, with 6 bases separating them. CDR1 and CDR2 (germline): SGHTA, FQGNSA. This CDR3 has 12 residues. The CDR3 loop reads CASSLGTAEAFF. CDR3 sequence (DNA): TGTGCCAGCAGCTTAGGGACAGCTGAAGCTTTCTTT.

The V call is TRBV29-1, the J call TRBJ2-3; D unclear. V lost 4 bases and J lost 0, with 11 bases in between. CDR1 is SQVTM and CDR2 is ANQGSEA in the germline V gene. The CDR3 has 14 residues. The CDR3, as DNA: TGCAGCGTTGTTGTGGCGACTAGCACAGATACGCAGTATTTT. The encoded protein is CSVVVATSTDTQYF.

This chain links TRBV5-1 with TRBJ2-7; either TRBD1 or TRBD2 may fit D (5 bases each). The germline V and J ends were trimmed by 7 bases and 1 base, with 15 bases remaining between them. The CDR3 spans 14 residues. Germline values: CDR1 SGHRS, CDR2 YFSETQ. In DNA form, the CDR3 reads TGCGCCAGCCTTCCCGGGACGGGATCCTACGAGCAGTACTTC. Its protein is CASLPGTGSYEQYF.